What follows describes a single T cell receptor beta chain. This specimen belongs to a study of CD8+ T cells in alopecia areata. Germline values: CDR1 SGDLS, CDR2 YYNGEE. Trimming shortened V by 0 bases and J by 11 bases, and 16 bases separated the two germline ends. The CDR3 consists of 14 residues. The sequencing template was cDNA reverse transcribed from extracted RNA. The protocol was immunoSEQ multiplex PCR, while the TCRdb copy is restricted to in-frame clones and leaves out a portion. The table lists 150,000 or so clones, around 47% of them singletons. The source of this sequence is a human donor with alopecia areata. The specimen was CD4+ T cells sorted from blood. V gene TRBV9 combines with J gene TRBJ2-3; D is undetermined. CDR3: CASSVVASADEQYF. The CDR3 region has the DNA TGTGCCAGCAGCGTAGTAGCATCCGCCGATGAGCAGTATTTT. Full variable domain (missing parts from reference TRBV9 and TRBJ2-3): DSGVTQTPKHLITATGQRVTLRCSPRSGDLSVYWYQQSLDQGLQFLIQYYNGEERAKGNILERFSAQQFPDLHSELNLSSLELGDSALYFCASSVVASADEQYFGPGTRLTVL.